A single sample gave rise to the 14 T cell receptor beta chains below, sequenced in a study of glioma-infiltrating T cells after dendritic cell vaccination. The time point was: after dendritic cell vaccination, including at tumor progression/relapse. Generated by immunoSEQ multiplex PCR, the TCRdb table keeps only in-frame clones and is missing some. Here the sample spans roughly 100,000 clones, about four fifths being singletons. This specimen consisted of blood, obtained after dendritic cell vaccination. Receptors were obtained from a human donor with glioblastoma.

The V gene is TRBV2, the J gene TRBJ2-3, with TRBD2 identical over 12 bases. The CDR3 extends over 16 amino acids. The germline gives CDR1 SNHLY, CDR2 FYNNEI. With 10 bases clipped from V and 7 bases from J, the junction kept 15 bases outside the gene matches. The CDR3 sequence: CATYDRTSGERHTQYF. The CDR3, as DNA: TGTGCCACCTACGACCGGACTAGCGGGGAGCGCCATACGCAGTATTTT. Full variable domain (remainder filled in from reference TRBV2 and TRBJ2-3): EPEVTQTPSHQVTQMGQEVILRCVPISNHLYFYWYRQILGQKVEFLVSFYNNEISEKSEIFDDQFSVERPDGSNFTLKIRSTKLEDSAMYFCATYDRTSGERHTQYFGPGTRLTVL.

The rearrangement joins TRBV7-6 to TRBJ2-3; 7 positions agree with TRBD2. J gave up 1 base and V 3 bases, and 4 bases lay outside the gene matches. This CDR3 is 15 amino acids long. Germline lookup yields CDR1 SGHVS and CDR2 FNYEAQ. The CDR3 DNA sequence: TGTGCCAGCAGCTTTCCCCGGGAGGGCACAGATACGCAGTATTTT. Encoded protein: CASSFPREGTDTQYF.

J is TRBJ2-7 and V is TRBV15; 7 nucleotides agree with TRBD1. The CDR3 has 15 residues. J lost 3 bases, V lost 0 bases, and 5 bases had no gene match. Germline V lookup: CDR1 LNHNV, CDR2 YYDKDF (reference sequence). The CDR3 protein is CATSRDGRGIYEQYF. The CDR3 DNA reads TGTGCCACCAGCAGAGATGGCAGGGGGATCTACGAGCAGTACTTC.

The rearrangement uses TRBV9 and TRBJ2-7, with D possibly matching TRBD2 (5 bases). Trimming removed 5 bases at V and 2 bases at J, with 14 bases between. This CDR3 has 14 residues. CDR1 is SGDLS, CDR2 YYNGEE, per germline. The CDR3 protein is CASSAGVGAYEQYF. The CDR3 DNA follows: TGTGCCAGCAGTGCCGGGGTCGGGGCCTACGAGCAGTACTTC.

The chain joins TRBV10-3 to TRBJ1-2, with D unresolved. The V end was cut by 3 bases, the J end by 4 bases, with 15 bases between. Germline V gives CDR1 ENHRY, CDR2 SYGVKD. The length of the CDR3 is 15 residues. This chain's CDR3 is CAISDSVGGSYGYTF. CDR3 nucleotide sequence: TGTGCCATCAGTGATTCGGTCGGAGGGAGCTATGGCTACACCTTC.

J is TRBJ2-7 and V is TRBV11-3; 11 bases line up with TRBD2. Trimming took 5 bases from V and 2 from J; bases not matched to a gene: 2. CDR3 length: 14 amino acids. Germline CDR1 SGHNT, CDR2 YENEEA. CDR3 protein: CASSPTSGAYEQYF. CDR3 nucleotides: TGTGCCAGCAGCCCGACTAGCGGGGCCTACGAGCAGTACTTC.

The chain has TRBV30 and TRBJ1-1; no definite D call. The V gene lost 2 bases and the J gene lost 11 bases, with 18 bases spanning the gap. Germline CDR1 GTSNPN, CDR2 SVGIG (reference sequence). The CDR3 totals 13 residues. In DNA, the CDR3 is TGTGCCTGGAGTTCAAAGAGGGCGGAGGTGGCTTTCTTT. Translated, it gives CAWSSKRAEVAFF.

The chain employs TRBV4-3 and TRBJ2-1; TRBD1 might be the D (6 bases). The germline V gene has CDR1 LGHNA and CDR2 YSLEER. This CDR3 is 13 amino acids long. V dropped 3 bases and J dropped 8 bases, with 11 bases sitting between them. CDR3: CASSHNRDDEQFF. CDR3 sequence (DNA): TGCGCCAGCAGCCATAACAGGGACGATGAGCAGTTCTTC.

CDR3 loop: CASSEDSQETQYF. The CDR3 bases are TGTGCCAGCAGTGAGGACAGCCAAGAGACCCAGTACTTC. The rearrangement links TRBV2 to TRBJ2-5; weak D call: TRBD1 (6 bases). This CDR3 region has 13 residues. V was cut by 3 bases and J by 1 base, with 6 bases left in between. The germline V gene has CDR1 SNHLY and CDR2 FYNNEI.

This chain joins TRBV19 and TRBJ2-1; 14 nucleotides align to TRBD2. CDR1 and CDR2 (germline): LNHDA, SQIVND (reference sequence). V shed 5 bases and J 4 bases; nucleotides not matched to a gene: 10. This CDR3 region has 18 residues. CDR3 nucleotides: TGTGCCAGTAGTCCTGGACTAGCGGGGGGATCGGGTTACAATGAGCAGTTCTTC. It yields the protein CASSPGLAGGSGYNEQFF. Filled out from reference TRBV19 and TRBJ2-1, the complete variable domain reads DGGITQSPKYLFRKEGQNVTLSCEQNLNHDAMYWYRQDPGQGLRLIYYSQIVNDFQKGDIAEGYSVSREKKESFPLTVTSAQKNPTAFYLCASSPGLAGGSGYNEQFFGPGTRLTVL.

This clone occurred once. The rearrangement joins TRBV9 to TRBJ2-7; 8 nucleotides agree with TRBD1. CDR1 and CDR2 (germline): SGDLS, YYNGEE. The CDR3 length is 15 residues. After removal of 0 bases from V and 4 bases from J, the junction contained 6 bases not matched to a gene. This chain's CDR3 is CASSVATGGHYEQYF. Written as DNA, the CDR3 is TGTGCCAGCAGCGTAGCCACAGGGGGTCATTACGAGCAGTACTTC.

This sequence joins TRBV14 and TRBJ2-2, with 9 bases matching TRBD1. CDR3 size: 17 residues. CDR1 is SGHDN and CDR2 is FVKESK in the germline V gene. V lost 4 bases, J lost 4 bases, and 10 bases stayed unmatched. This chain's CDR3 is CASSPPFGQGSTGELFF. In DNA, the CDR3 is TGTGCCAGCAGCCCACCCTTCGGACAGGGGAGCACCGGGGAGCTGTTTTTT.

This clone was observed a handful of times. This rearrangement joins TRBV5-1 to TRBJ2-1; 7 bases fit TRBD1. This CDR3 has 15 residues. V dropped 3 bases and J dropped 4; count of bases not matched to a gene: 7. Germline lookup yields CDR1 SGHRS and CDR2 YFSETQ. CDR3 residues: CASSSTGDGYNEQFF. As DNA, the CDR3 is TGCGCCAGCAGCTCCACAGGGGATGGGTACAATGAGCAGTTCTTC.

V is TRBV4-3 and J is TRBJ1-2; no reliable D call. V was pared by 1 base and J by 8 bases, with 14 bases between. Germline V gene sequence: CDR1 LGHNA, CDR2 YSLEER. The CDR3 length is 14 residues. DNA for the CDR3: TGCGCCAGCAGCCAAGTTCACTTCAACGAAGGCTACACCTTC. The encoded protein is CASSQVHFNEGYTF.